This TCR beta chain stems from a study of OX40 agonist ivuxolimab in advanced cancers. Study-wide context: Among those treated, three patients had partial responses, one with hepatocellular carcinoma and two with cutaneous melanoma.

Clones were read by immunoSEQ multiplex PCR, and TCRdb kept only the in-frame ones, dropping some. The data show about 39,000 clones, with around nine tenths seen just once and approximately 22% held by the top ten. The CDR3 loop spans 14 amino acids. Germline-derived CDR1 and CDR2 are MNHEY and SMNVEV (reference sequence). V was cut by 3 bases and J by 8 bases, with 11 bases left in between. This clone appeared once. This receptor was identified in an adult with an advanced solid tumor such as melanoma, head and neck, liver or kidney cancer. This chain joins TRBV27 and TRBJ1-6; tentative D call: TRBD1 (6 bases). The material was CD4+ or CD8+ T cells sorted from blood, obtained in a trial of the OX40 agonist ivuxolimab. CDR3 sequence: CASSFGGPDSPLHF. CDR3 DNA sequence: TGTGCCAGCAGTTTCGGGGGGCCGGATTCACCCCTCCACTTT.